The 27 T cell receptor beta chains listed next were all sequenced from one sample in a study of control samples from healthy donors and cancer patients. Here immunoSEQ multiplex PCR was the method, and the copy in TCRdb shows in-frame clones only, minus some. The table has roughly 99,000 clones, around 80% seen once. The sequenced sample consisted of blood. The receptors derive from a man aged 60 to 75 in good health.

The chain recombines TRBV30 with TRBJ2-1; 9 bases align to TRBD2. This CDR3 contains 16 residues. Losses at the gene ends were 1 base for V and 7 bases for J; bases not matched to a gene: 11. Germline CDR1 GTSNPN, CDR2 SVGIG (reference sequence). The DNA of the CDR3 is TGTGCCTGGAGTGATTTGGCTAGCGGGAATTCAAATGAGCAGTTCTTC. Amino acid sequence: CAWSDLASGNSNEQFF.

The V gene is TRBV12-3 or TRBV12-4, the J gene TRBJ1-6; TRBD1 matches at 10 bases. V lost 7 bases, J lost 10 bases, and 4 bases stayed unmatched. This CDR3 has 13 amino acids. The CDR3 loop reads CASTWDRGSPLHF. CDR3 coding DNA: TGTGCCAGCACCTGGGACAGGGGATCACCCCTCCACTTT.

The table lists this clone with a count of one. V gene TRBV9 combines with J gene TRBJ2-3; TRBD1 matches at 7 bases. J gave up 4 bases and V 3 bases, and 5 bases lay outside the gene matches. CDR3 size: 14 residues. Germline V gene lookup returns CDR1 SGDLS and CDR2 YYNGEE. The CDR3 is CASSGGQTADTQYF. In DNA, the CDR3 is TGTGCCAGCAGCGGGGGACAGACCGCAGATACGCAGTATTTT.

The chain uses TRBV11-2 and TRBJ1-1; 9 nucleotides line up with TRBD1. This CDR3 spans 16 amino acids. Germline lookup yields CDR1 SGHAT and CDR2 FQNNGV. The V segment lost 4 bases and the J segment 3 bases; nucleotides outside the gene matches: 9. For the CDR3, the DNA is TGTGCCAGCAGCTACACAGGGGGCCGGGTGGACACTGAAGCTTTCTTT. Its protein product is CASSYTGGRVDTEAFF.

This clone was recorded a few times. The chain has TRBV3-1 (or the pseudogene TRBV3-2) and TRBJ1-1; TRBD1 is a possible D gene (5 bases). The ends were cut back, 2 bases at V and 10 bases at J, with 17 bases in the middle. The CDR3 spans 14 residues. Germline assignment: CDR1 LGHDT and CDR2 YNNKEL (reference sequence). The CDR3 here is CASSQNQGRVAAFF. The DNA for the CDR3 is TGTGCCAGCAGCCAAAACCAGGGTCGGGTCGCAGCTTTCTTT.

V is TRBV19 and J is TRBJ1-5; TRBD1 aligns across 8 bases. Germline CDR1 reads LNHDA; CDR2 reads SQIVND (reference sequence). There are 13 residues in the CDR3. J gave up 4 bases and V 9 bases, and 5 bases lay outside the gene matches. The CDR3 sequence: CASVTGGNQPQHF. Here the CDR3 DNA reads TGTGCCAGCGTTACAGGGGGGAATCAGCCCCAGCATTTT.

CDR3 amino acids: CASSKVGTGDEKLFF. CDR3 DNA sequence: TGTGCCAGCAGCAAAGTGGGGACAGGGGATGAAAAACTGTTTTTT. The rearrangement uses TRBV21-1 and TRBJ1-4; the DNA was not compared with TRBD1, the D call given in the table. TRBV21-1 is assigned pseudogene status. This CDR3 is built from 15 residues.

The chain uses TRBV20-1 and TRBJ2-7; D remains unclear. The germline CDR1 and CDR2 sequences are DFQATT and SNEGSKA (reference sequence). The CDR3 loop spans 11 amino acids. The V and J ends lost 4 bases and 7 bases respectively, with 11 bases between them. In DNA form, the CDR3 reads TGCAGTGCTATGGCTTATGATGAGCAGTACTTC. It encodes CSAMAYDEQYF.

V gene TRBV19 combines with J gene TRBJ2-2; D is undetermined. With 3 bases removed from V and 5 bases from J, the gap between germline ends came to 7 bases. The CDR3 covers 13 residues. Germline values: CDR1 LNHDA, CDR2 SQIVND (reference sequence). The CDR3 sequence: CASSMVLTGELFF. As DNA, the CDR3 is TGTGCCAGTAGTATGGTGCTTACCGGGGAGCTGTTTTTT.

The chain is built from TRBV5-1 and TRBJ1-1; 10 positions agree with TRBD1. CDR3 length: 20 amino acids. Germline V gene sequence: CDR1 SGHRS, CDR2 YFSETQ. J lost 0 bases, V lost 4 bases, and 18 bases had no gene match. The CDR3, as DNA: TGCGCCAGCAGCCCCCGAGGACAGGGGGTCGATATTACCCTGAACACTGAAGCTTTCTTT. Translated, it gives CASSPRGQGVDITLNTEAFF.

This clone was detected a few times. The rearrangement links TRBV28 to TRBJ1-1; 10 bases align to TRBD1. The CDR3 extends over 13 amino acids. Germline values: CDR1 MDHEN, CDR2 SYDVKM. J was trimmed by 5 bases and V by 6 bases; bases with no gene match: 3. The CDR3: CASRGQGRTEAFF. DNA for the CDR3: TGTGCCAGCAGGGGACAGGGGAGAACTGAAGCTTTCTTT. The full variable domain, with the rest looked up from reference TRBV28 and TRBJ1-1, is DVKVTQSSRYLVKRTGEKVFLECVQDMDHENMFWYRQDPGLGLRLIYFSYDVKMKEKGDIPEGYSVSREKKERFSLILESASTNQTSMYLCASRGQGRTEAFFGQGTRLTVV.

A few counts support this clone. The rearrangement links TRBV10-3 to TRBJ2-3; TRBD2 matches 10 bases. After removal of 6 bases from V and 3 bases from J, the junction contained 9 bases not matched to a gene. This CDR3 has 16 amino acids. Germline CDR1 and CDR2: ENHRY and SYGVKD. CDR3 sequence reads: CAIRPTGTSATDTQYF. The CDR3 DNA is TGTGCCATCAGACCGACCGGGACTAGCGCTACAGATACGCAGTATTTT.

The CDR3 protein is CASSLDGGAGGQSPLHF. The CDR3 nucleotides are TGTGCCAGCAGCTTAGATGGGGGGGCGGGGGGGCAATCACCCCTCCACTTT. The V call is TRBV7-2, the J call TRBJ1-6; maybe TRBD1 (6 bases). V was trimmed by 1 base and J by 10 bases, leaving 20 bases between them. The CDR3 contains 17 residues. The germline gives CDR1 SGHTA, CDR2 FQGNSA.

The rearrangement links TRBV12-3 or TRBV12-4 to TRBJ2-7; D is undetermined. This CDR3 has 13 residues. V was clipped by 3 bases and J by 1 base, with 7 bases between them. CDR3 coding DNA: TGTGCCAGCAGTTTGGCCCGATCCTACGAGCAGTACTTC. It translates to CASSLARSYEQYF.

J is TRBJ1-5 and V is TRBV2, with 9 bases aligning to TRBD1. In germline, CDR1 is SNHLY, CDR2 FYNNEI. The CDR3 consists of 14 residues. The J segment lost 5 bases and the V segment lost 6 bases, leaving 5 bases of the junction unmatched. The CDR3 loop reads CASRPGTGYQPQHF. CDR3 DNA: TGTGCCAGCAGGCCCGGGACAGGGTATCAGCCCCAGCATTTT. Filled out from reference TRBV2 and TRBJ1-5, the complete variable domain reads EPEVTQTPSHQVTQMGQEVILRCVPISNHLYFYWYRQILGQKVEFLVSFYNNEISEKSEIFDDQFSVERPDGSNFTLKIRSTKLEDSAMYFCASRPGTGYQPQHFGDGTRLSIL.

The rearrangement joins TRBV7-9 to TRBJ1-2; D gene ambiguous. CDR1 and CDR2 from the germline V gene are SEHNR and FQNEAQ (reference sequence). This CDR3 comprises 13 residues. V shed 5 bases and J shed 2 bases, with 9 bases lying between them. The DNA for the CDR3 is TGTGCCAGCAGCCCCGACGGAAACTATGGCTACACCTTC. The encoded protein is CASSPDGNYGYTF.

The genes are TRBV11-2 and TRBJ2-3, with 7 bases that match TRBD2. Germline values: CDR1 SGHAT, CDR2 FQNNGV. The trim removed 4 bases at V and 2 bases at J, leaving 6 bases unmatched. The CDR3 contains 15 residues. CDR3 protein: CASSSRGDVTDTQYF. The CDR3 DNA is TGTGCCAGCAGCTCCCGGGGGGATGTCACAGATACGCAGTATTTT.

The gene calls are TRBV27 and TRBJ1-5, with TRBD1 matching 10 bases. CDR3 length: 19 residues. CDR1 is MNHEY, CDR2 SMNVEV, per germline (reference sequence). J gave up 4 bases and V 4 bases, and 16 bases lay outside the gene matches. The CDR3 nucleotides are TGTGCCAGCAGTTCTACTGCCTGGACAGGGGGTGTAGCAAATCAGCCCCAGCATTTT. Amino acids: CASSSTAWTGGVANQPQHF.

The chain recombines TRBV30 with TRBJ1-4; perhaps TRBD1 as D (5 bases). CDR3 length: 13 residues. Between the trimmed V and J ends, which lost 2 bases and 4 bases, there was a span of 8 bases. CDR1 GTSNPN and CDR2 SVGIG come from the germline V gene (reference sequence). CDR3 residues: CAWSSGLNEKLFF. The CDR3 nucleotides are TGTGCCTGGAGTTCAGGGCTTAATGAAAAACTGTTTTTT.

This chain joins TRBV5-1 and TRBJ1-4, with 7 bases that match TRBD1. The V and J ends lost 5 bases and 3 bases, in that order; junction bases with no gene match: 13. The germline CDR1 and CDR2 sequences are SGHRS and YFSETQ. The CDR3 has 17 amino acids. The CDR3 DNA reads as TGCGCCAGCAGTTTCCGGAGGGCGACAGGGCCTAATGAAAAACTGTTTTTT. Translated: CASSFRRATGPNEKLFF.

A few counts support this clone. The chain carries TRBV4-2 and TRBJ1-4; 7 bases agree with TRBD1. Unmatched junction bases numbered 3, after V lost 0 bases and J lost 5 bases. Germline loops: CDR1 LGHNA, CDR2 YNFKEQ. There are 15 residues in the CDR3. The CDR3 nucleotides are TGTGCCAGCAGCCAAGATTTACAGGGGAATGAAAAACTGTTTTTT. Its protein product is CASSQDLQGNEKLFF.

The table lists this clone with a few counts. The rearrangement links TRBV7-2 to TRBJ2-1, with TRBD1 matching 7 bases. CDR1 is SGHTA and CDR2 is FQGNSA in the germline V gene. V lost 5 bases to trimming and J lost 9 bases; unmatched junction nucleotides: 10. There are 14 residues in the CDR3. The CDR3 DNA follows: TGTGCCAGCAGCAGACGACAGGGAACGGGTGAGCAGTTCTTC. Its protein is CASSRRQGTGEQFF.

The chain carries TRBV9 and TRBJ2-5; TRBD2 agrees at 10 bases. The germline V gene has CDR1 SGDLS and CDR2 YYNGEE. With 2 bases clipped from V and 4 bases from J, the junction kept 8 bases outside the gene matches. CDR3 size: 16 residues. CDR3 DNA sequence: TGTGCCAGCAGCGTTGGAGCGGGGGGGATGCGAGAGACCCAGTACTTC. This translates into CASSVGAGGMRETQYF.

In this sample, this clone turned up once. V usage is TRBV5-1 and J usage is TRBJ1-6; weak D call: TRBD1 (5 bases). The CDR3 covers 19 residues. Germline V lookup: CDR1 SGHRS, CDR2 YFSETQ. Trimming took off 0 bases at V and 0 bases at J, with 16 bases between the two ends. As DNA, the CDR3 is TGCGCCAGCAGCTTGGCCCGCGACAGACGAAGCTCCTATAATTCACCCCTCCACTTT. Its protein product is CASSLARDRRSSYNSPLHF.

V is TRBV28 and J is TRBJ1-1; 8 nucleotides align to TRBD1. CDR3 length: 14 residues. The germline gives CDR1 MDHEN, CDR2 SYDVKM. Germline trimming cut 1 base from V and 5 bases from J; bases unmatched to any gene: 3. Here the CDR3 reads CASSLSQGVTEAFF. CDR3 DNA sequence: TGTGCCAGCAGTTTATCACAGGGGGTGACTGAAGCTTTCTTT.

At least ten counts were recorded for this clone. The V gene is TRBV10-1, the J gene TRBJ1-3; D is ambiguous. This CDR3 has 16 amino acids. V was pared by 3 bases and J by 0 bases, with 12 bases between. Germline V gene lookup returns CDR1 WNHNN and CDR2 SYGVQD (reference sequence). The CDR3 DNA follows: TGCGCCAGCAGTGAAACTACCCCTGACTCTGGAAACACCATATATTTT. This codes for CASSETTPDSGNTIYF.

The chain has TRBV3-1 (or the pseudogene TRBV3-2) and TRBJ2-1; 10 nucleotides align to TRBD2. CDR3 length: 16 amino acids. The ends lost 6 bases at V and 5 bases at J; junction bases unmatched: 10. Looked up from germline, CDR1 is LGHDT and CDR2 is YNNKEL (reference sequence). In DNA form, the CDR3 reads TGTGCCAGCAGGCCCCCAGCGGGAGGGCCCAACAATGAGCAGTTCTTC. This sequence encodes CASRPPAGGPNNEQFF.